A selection of T cell receptor beta chains follows, all from one sample in a study of T cell responses to AZD1222 COVID-19 vaccine. Clones were read by immunoSEQ multiplex PCR, and TCRdb kept only the in-frame ones, dropping some. The repertoire holds some 130,000 clones, approximately 91% seen once, with roughly 0.98% in the top ten. The specimen was peripheral blood, collected 28 days after the second AZD1222 dose. Receptors originate from an adult who received the AZD1222 COVID-19 vaccine. The CDR3 runs from the conserved cysteine through the conserved F or W. A D gene is named only where the DNA matches it firmly. Only some rows state a clone size, as once, few, many or a class for expanded clones.

cdr3_nt: TGTGCCAGCAGCTTATTGGGTCAGGGTAACACCGGGGAGCTGTTTTTT
cdr3_aa: CASSLLGQGNTGELFF
j_call: TRBJ2-2
cdr3_length: 16
d_call: NA
v_call: TRBV11-2
clone_size: NA

cdr3_nt: TGTGCCTGGATACCCGGGGCAGGGGCTCCTTTCACAGATACGCAGTATTTT
cdr3_aa: CAWIPGAGAPFTDTQYF
j_call: TRBJ2-3
cdr3_length: 17
d_call: NA
v_call: TRBV30
clone_size: NA

cdr3_nt: TGTGCCAGCAGCTTTGACAGAAGCTCCTACAATGAGCAGTTCTTC
cdr3_aa: CASSFDRSSYNEQFF
j_call: TRBJ2-1
cdr3_length: 15
d_call: NA
v_call: TRBV7-3
clone_size: NA

cdr3_nt: TGCGCCAGCAGCTGGGGGCCGGGTACCATGAACACTGAAGCTTTCTTT
cdr3_aa: CASSWGPGTMNTEAFF
j_call: TRBJ1-1
cdr3_length: 16
d_call: NA
v_call: TRBV5-1
clone_size: NA

cdr3_nt: TGTGCCAGCAGCTTAGGTCAGAATTCACCCCTCCACTTT
cdr3_aa: CASSLGQNSPLHF
j_call: TRBJ1-6
cdr3_length: 13
d_call: NA
v_call: TRBV11-2
clone_size: NA

cdr3_nt: TGCGCCAGCAGCTTGGATGCAGGATTATCCTCCTACGAGCAGTACTTC
cdr3_aa: CASSLDAGLSSYEQYF
j_call: TRBJ2-7
cdr3_length: 16
d_call: NA
v_call: TRBV5-1
clone_size: few

cdr3_nt: TGTGCCAGTTTACCGGGACAGGGGAGCAACGAGCAGTACTTC
cdr3_aa: CASLPGQGSNEQYF
j_call: TRBJ2-7
cdr3_length: 14
d_call: TRBD1
v_call: TRBV7-9
clone_size: NA

cdr3_nt: TGCGCCAGCAGCTTGACAGCACCCTCCTACAATGAGCAGTTCTTC
cdr3_aa: CASSLTAPSYNEQFF
j_call: TRBJ2-1
cdr3_length: 15
d_call: NA
v_call: TRBV5-1
clone_size: NA

cdr3_nt: TGTGCCAGCAGACCCCCGGGACTAGCGGGAGGGCCAGATACGCAGTATTTT
cdr3_aa: CASRPPGLAGGPDTQYF
j_call: TRBJ2-3
cdr3_length: 17
d_call: TRBD2
v_call: TRBV28
clone_size: NA

cdr3_nt: TGTGCCAGCAGTGAAATAGCGGGAGGGGCCAAAAACATTCAGTACTTC
cdr3_aa: CASSEIAGGAKNIQYF
j_call: TRBJ2-4
cdr3_length: 16
d_call: TRBD2
v_call: TRBV25-1
clone_size: NA

cdr3_nt: TGTGCCAGCAGTGAAGGGAACAATCAGCCCCAGCATTTT
cdr3_aa: CASSEGNNQPQHF
j_call: TRBJ1-5
cdr3_length: 13
d_call: NA
v_call: TRBV6-1
clone_size: NA

cdr3_nt: TGTGCCAGCAGCGTTGGGGTCATGGCTAATGAAAAACTGTTTTTT
cdr3_aa: CASSVGVMANEKLFF
j_call: TRBJ1-4
cdr3_length: 15
d_call: NA
v_call: TRBV9
clone_size: NA

cdr3_nt: TGTGCCTGGAGTGAGGACAGGCCGTCCGATGGCTACACCTTC
cdr3_aa: CAWSEDRPSDGYTF
j_call: TRBJ1-2
cdr3_length: 14
d_call: TRBD1
v_call: TRBV30
clone_size: NA

cdr3_nt: TGTGCCAGCACCAGACTAGCGGGAGAAGAGACCCAGTACTTC
cdr3_aa: CASTRLAGEETQYF
j_call: TRBJ2-5
cdr3_length: 14
d_call: TRBD2
v_call: TRBV11-2
clone_size: NA

cdr3_nt: TGTGCCAGCGGGGGTCAGCCCCAGCATTTT
cdr3_aa: CASGGQPQHF
j_call: TRBJ1-5
cdr3_length: 10
d_call: NA
v_call: TRBV27
clone_size: NA

cdr3_nt: TGCGCCAGCAGCCAACCTCTCAGTATCACCGGGGAGCTGTTTTTT
cdr3_aa: CASSQPLSITGELFF
j_call: TRBJ2-2
cdr3_length: 15
d_call: NA
v_call: TRBV4-1
clone_size: many

cdr3_nt: TGTGCCAGCTCGGCGAGGGGGCAGGATCAGCCCCAGCATTTT
cdr3_aa: CASSARGQDQPQHF
j_call: TRBJ1-5
cdr3_length: 14
d_call: TRBD1
v_call: TRBV18
clone_size: NA

cdr3_nt: TGTGCCAGTACCCCCGTCGTGCGGGAGGGCGGAAACATTCAGTACTTC
cdr3_aa: CASTPVVREGGNIQYF
j_call: TRBJ2-4
cdr3_length: 16
d_call: TRBD2
v_call: TRBV19
clone_size: NA

cdr3_nt: TGCGCCAGCAGCTTGGGGGGTCCCCACTATGGCTACACCTTC
cdr3_aa: CASSLGGPHYGYTF
j_call: TRBJ1-2
cdr3_length: 14
d_call: NA
v_call: TRBV5-1
clone_size: NA

cdr3_nt: TGTGCCAGCAGCTTTGGCGGGGCCTCAGATACGCAGTATTTT
cdr3_aa: CASSFGGASDTQYF
j_call: TRBJ2-3
cdr3_length: 14
d_call: NA
v_call: TRBV7-2
clone_size: once

cdr3_nt: TGTGCCAGCAGTCCCTGGGAAGGGAATTCACCCCTCCACTTT
cdr3_aa: CASSPWEGNSPLHF
j_call: TRBJ1-6
cdr3_length: 14
d_call: NA
v_call: TRBV6-5
clone_size: NA

cdr3_nt: TGCAGCGTTTCGGGGCGCTCTGGAAACACCATATATTTT
cdr3_aa: CSVSGRSGNTIYF
j_call: TRBJ1-3
cdr3_length: 13
d_call: NA
v_call: TRBV29-1
clone_size: NA

cdr3_nt: TGTGCCAGCAGCTTAGGTCTTAGCGGAGCCCTCAACCGGTGGGATGAGCAGTTCTTC
cdr3_aa: CASSLGLSGALNRWDEQFF
j_call: TRBJ2-1
cdr3_length: 19
d_call: NA
v_call: TRBV11-2
clone_size: few

cdr3_nt: TGTGCCACCAGCACCTCGAATCAGCCCCAGCATTTT
cdr3_aa: CATSTSNQPQHF
j_call: TRBJ1-5
cdr3_length: 12
d_call: NA
v_call: TRBV15
clone_size: NA

cdr3_nt: TGTGCCAGCAGTTTGAGACAGGGTGCCTACGAGCAGTACTTC
cdr3_aa: CASSLRQGAYEQYF
j_call: TRBJ2-7
cdr3_length: 14
d_call: TRBD1
v_call: TRBV28
clone_size: once

cdr3_nt: TGTGCCAGTAGTATACCGGGGGCGACTGGAAACACCATATATTTT
cdr3_aa: CASSIPGATGNTIYF
j_call: TRBJ1-3
cdr3_length: 15
d_call: NA
v_call: TRBV19
clone_size: NA

cdr3_nt: TGTGCCAGCAGCTTCAGAGATACGCAGTATTTT
cdr3_aa: CASSFRDTQYF
j_call: TRBJ2-3
cdr3_length: 11
d_call: NA
v_call: TRBV7-9
clone_size: NA

cdr3_nt: TGTGCCAGCAGTCCAATAATCGGGACTGAGGATAGCACAGATACGCAGTATTTT
cdr3_aa: CASSPIIGTEDSTDTQYF
j_call: TRBJ2-3
cdr3_length: 18
d_call: NA
v_call: TRBV28
clone_size: NA

cdr3_nt: TGTGCCAGCAGTAAGGGGAAGTTTGGGAAAGTGGCCAAAAACATTCAGTACTTC
cdr3_aa: CASSKGKFGKVAKNIQYF
j_call: TRBJ2-4
cdr3_length: 18
d_call: NA
v_call: TRBV14
clone_size: NA

cdr3_nt: TGTGCCAGCAGCAGGGGACTAGCGGGGCCCCCCTCTACCGGGGAGCTGTTTTTT
cdr3_aa: CASSRGLAGPPSTGELFF
j_call: TRBJ2-2
cdr3_length: 18
d_call: TRBD2
v_call: TRBV5-4
clone_size: NA

cdr3_nt: TGTGCCAGCAGCTTAGATGGAGGCTCGTATTCACCCCTCCACTTT
cdr3_aa: CASSLDGGSYSPLHF
j_call: TRBJ1-6
cdr3_length: 15
d_call: NA
v_call: TRBV11-2
clone_size: NA

cdr3_nt: TGTGCCAGCAGTTTAATTTGGGCTAGCGGGAAGTCCAGGGCTCAGTATTTT
cdr3_aa: CASSLIWASGKSRAQYF
j_call: TRBJ2-3
cdr3_length: 17
d_call: TRBD2
v_call: TRBV27
clone_size: NA

cdr3_nt: TGCAGTGCTGGGGCGGGGGGTAAGCCGTTCTTC
cdr3_aa: CSAGAGGKPFF
j_call: TRBJ2-1
cdr3_length: 11
d_call: TRBD2
v_call: TRBV20-1
clone_size: once

cdr3_nt: TGCGCCAGCAGCATAGGGGTGGCCGGAAACACCATATATTTT
cdr3_aa: CASSIGVAGNTIYF
j_call: TRBJ1-3
cdr3_length: 14
d_call: NA
v_call: TRBV5-1
clone_size: NA

cdr3_nt: TGTGCCAGCAGCTCTCGCGGGTCCCCTGGCCCATACGGCTACACCTTC
cdr3_aa: CASSSRGSPGPYGYTF
j_call: TRBJ1-2
cdr3_length: 16
d_call: NA
v_call: TRBV7-9
clone_size: NA

cdr3_nt: TGTGCCAGCACCTTCGCCGGGCAGGAGAAAAACATTCAGTACTTC
cdr3_aa: CASTFAGQEKNIQYF
j_call: TRBJ2-4
cdr3_length: 15
d_call: NA
v_call: TRBV27
clone_size: NA

cdr3_nt: TGCGCCAGCAGCCCCGACGGGGGCACTGAAGCTTTCTTT
cdr3_aa: CASSPDGGTEAFF
j_call: TRBJ1-1
cdr3_length: 13
d_call: NA
v_call: TRBV5-1
clone_size: NA

cdr3_nt: TGCGCCAGCAGCCCCGGACAGGGAAGGACAGATACGCAGTATTTT
cdr3_aa: CASSPGQGRTDTQYF
j_call: TRBJ2-3
cdr3_length: 15
d_call: TRBD1
v_call: TRBV5-1
clone_size: few

cdr3_nt: TGCGCCAGCAGCTTGGTAAGCGGGAGTCGGCCAGATACGCAGTATTTT
cdr3_aa: CASSLVSGSRPDTQYF
j_call: TRBJ2-3
cdr3_length: 16
d_call: TRBD2
v_call: TRBV5-1
clone_size: NA

cdr3_nt: TGTGCCACAACCGGTGGGGACAGTATATACGAGCAGTACTTC
cdr3_aa: CATTGGDSIYEQYF
j_call: TRBJ2-7
cdr3_length: 14
d_call: TRBD1
v_call: TRBV10-3
clone_size: NA

cdr3_nt: TGTGCCAGCAGCGTAGAGGCGTGGCGGCAAGGGAACACCGGGGAGCTGTTTTTT
cdr3_aa: CASSVEAWRQGNTGELFF
j_call: TRBJ2-2
cdr3_length: 18
d_call: NA
v_call: TRBV9
clone_size: NA

cdr3_nt: TGTGCCAGCAGTTTATATAAGGTGGGACCACTGTTTTTT
cdr3_aa: CASSLYKVGPLFF
j_call: TRBJ1-4
cdr3_length: 13
d_call: NA
v_call: TRBV27
clone_size: NA

cdr3_nt: TGTGCCAGCAGCAAAACCCAGGGCGGTTACAATGAGCAGTTCTTC
cdr3_aa: CASSKTQGGYNEQFF
j_call: TRBJ2-1
cdr3_length: 15
d_call: NA
v_call: TRBV21-1
clone_size: NA

cdr3_nt: TGTGCCACCCACGTCGCAGGGGGGAATGAAAAACTGTTTTTT
cdr3_aa: CATHVAGGNEKLFF
j_call: TRBJ1-4
cdr3_length: 14
d_call: TRBD1
v_call: TRBV6-5
clone_size: NA

cdr3_nt: TGTGCCAGCAGTTCAACTGTTGGGAAAAACATTCAGTACTTC
cdr3_aa: CASSSTVGKNIQYF
j_call: TRBJ2-4
cdr3_length: 14
d_call: NA
v_call: TRBV27
clone_size: NA

cdr3_nt: TGTGCCAGCTCACCACCCTTCACAGATACGCAGTATTTT
cdr3_aa: CASSPPFTDTQYF
j_call: TRBJ2-3
cdr3_length: 13
d_call: NA
v_call: TRBV18
clone_size: NA

cdr3_nt: TGTGCCAGCAGCTCCTCCATGGCAGCGGGAGGGCCTTTTGGGCAGTACTTC
cdr3_aa: CASSSSMAAGGPFGQYF
j_call: TRBJ2-7
cdr3_length: 17
d_call: TRBD2
v_call: TRBV11-2
clone_size: NA

cdr3_nt: TGTGCCAGCAGAGGACTAGCGGGAGACTACGAGCAGTACTTC
cdr3_aa: CASRGLAGDYEQYF
j_call: TRBJ2-7
cdr3_length: 14
d_call: TRBD2
v_call: TRBV6-5
clone_size: NA

cdr3_nt: TGCGCCAGCAGCCAACAACCAGCCCGTCCCATCTATGGCTACACCTTC
cdr3_aa: CASSQQPARPIYGYTF
j_call: TRBJ1-2
cdr3_length: 16
d_call: NA
v_call: TRBV4-1
clone_size: NA

cdr3_nt: TGTGCCAGCAGGACAGTTGATAGGACCTACGAGCAGTACTTC
cdr3_aa: CASRTVDRTYEQYF
j_call: TRBJ2-7
cdr3_length: 14
d_call: NA
v_call: TRBV11-2
clone_size: NA

cdr3_nt: TGTGCCAGCAGCTCACAGGCCTCCTACGAGCAGTACTTC
cdr3_aa: CASSSQASYEQYF
j_call: TRBJ2-7
cdr3_length: 13
d_call: NA
v_call: TRBV7-2
clone_size: once

cdr3_nt: TGCGCCAGCAGCTTGGGACAGAGTTTTAACACTGAAGCTTTCTTT
cdr3_aa: CASSLGQSFNTEAFF
j_call: TRBJ1-1
cdr3_length: 15
d_call: NA
v_call: TRBV5-1
clone_size: NA

cdr3_nt: TGTGCCAGCAGTCCAACAGGGGGCGGAGGTCGTTACACCTTC
cdr3_aa: CASSPTGGGGRYTF
j_call: TRBJ1-2
cdr3_length: 14
d_call: TRBD1
v_call: TRBV28
clone_size: NA